Shown below are 5 T cell receptor beta chains from a single sample sequenced in a study of T-cell memory formation after mild COVID-19. TCRdb used MiXCR to reprocess the 5' RACE reads, holding one entry per CDR3 protein. The table records roughly 200,000 distinct CDR3 sequences, 18% of them present only once. The source material was PBMCs or a T cell subset sorted from them (not recorded which). These receptors were taken from an adult woman who had mild COVID-19 (a few samples of this study predate the infection). Cell type and time point are not known.

The rearrangement uses TRBV5-1 and TRBJ2-7, with a possible D match to TRBD1 (5 bases). CDR3 length equals 14 residues. Trimming removed 1 base at V and 2 bases at J, with 10 bases between. Germline CDR1 is SGHRS and CDR2 is YFSETQ. CDR3 amino acids: CASSLMQGAYEQYF. CDR3 nucleotides: TGCGCCAGCAGCTTGATGCAGGGCGCCTACGAGCAGTACTTC.

This clonotype showed up just a few times. As DNA, the CDR3 is TGTGCCAGCAGAACTCAGGGGGCAACTAATGAAAAACTGTTTTTT. It yields the protein CASRTQGATNEKLFF. This chain connects TRBV2 to TRBJ1-4; TRBD1 matches at 7 bases. CDR1 is SNHLY and CDR2 is FYNNEI in the germline V gene. This CDR3 is built from 15 residues. The V and J ends lost 6 bases and 0 bases, in that order; junction bases with no gene match: 4.

This sequence joins TRBV5-5 and TRBJ1-2, with 9 bases aligning to TRBD1. The CDR3 runs to 16 residues. Germline trimming cut 4 bases from V and 2 bases from J; bases unmatched to any gene: 9. Germline V gene sequence: CDR1 SGHKS, CDR2 YYEKEE (reference sequence). The CDR3 region is CASSEVGTGLNYGYTF. In nucleotides, the CDR3 is TGTGCCAGCAGCGAGGTCGGGACAGGGCTGAACTATGGCTACACCTTC.

The chain has TRBV3-1 and TRBJ2-7; D gene uncertain. Trimming stripped 1 base from V and 2 bases from J, with 6 bases between. Germline V gene lookup returns CDR1 LGHDT and CDR2 YNNKEL (reference sequence). The CDR3 totals 13 residues. The chain's CDR3 is CASSQAGPYEQYF. CDR3 coding DNA: TGTGCCAGCAGCCAAGCCGGTCCCTACGAGCAGTACTTC.

The V gene is TRBV5-1, the J gene TRBJ2-1; D is possibly TRBD1 or TRBD2 (6 bases each). Germline lookup yields CDR1 SGHRS and CDR2 YFSETQ. CDR3 length equals 13 residues. V lost 0 bases and J lost 15, with 16 bases in between. The DNA of the CDR3 is TGCGCCAGCAGCTTGGAAGTAAAGGGGGGCACGTTCTTC. Translation: CASSLEVKGGTFF.